Presented here are 2 T cell receptor beta chains from one specimen sequenced in a study of blood T cell repertoires in COVID-19. The table came from immunoSEQ multiplex PCR; TCRdb's copy has only in-frame clones and leaves some out. The table records approximately 250,000 clones, approximately 88% of them present only once. Specimen: PBMCs or T cells enriched from blood (not recorded which). These receptors were taken from a woman in her thirties or forties with acute COVID-19.

This clone showed up just once. V is TRBV7-2 and J is TRBJ1-1, with D possibly matching TRBD1 (6 bases). The CDR3 is made up of 15 amino acids. Germline V lookup: CDR1 SGHTA, CDR2 FQGNSA. Trimming pared 4 bases from V and 2 bases from J, leaving 14 bases between. The CDR3 here is CASSYTGTLNTEAFF. CDR3 DNA sequence: TGTGCCAGCAGCTACACCGGGACATTAAACACTGAAGCTTTCTTT.

A remark on this clone: The sample has other DNA sequences that encode this CDR3 too. The chain employs TRBV6-4 and TRBJ2-3; 11 positions agree with TRBD1. V lost 4 bases to trimming and J lost 4 bases; unmatched junction nucleotides: 1. Germline-derived CDR1 and CDR2 are MRHNA and SNTAGT. The CDR3 length is 14 residues. CDR3 sequence: CASSGTGGADTQYF. The CDR3 DNA follows: TGTGCCAGCAGTGGGACAGGGGGCGCAGATACGCAGTATTTT.